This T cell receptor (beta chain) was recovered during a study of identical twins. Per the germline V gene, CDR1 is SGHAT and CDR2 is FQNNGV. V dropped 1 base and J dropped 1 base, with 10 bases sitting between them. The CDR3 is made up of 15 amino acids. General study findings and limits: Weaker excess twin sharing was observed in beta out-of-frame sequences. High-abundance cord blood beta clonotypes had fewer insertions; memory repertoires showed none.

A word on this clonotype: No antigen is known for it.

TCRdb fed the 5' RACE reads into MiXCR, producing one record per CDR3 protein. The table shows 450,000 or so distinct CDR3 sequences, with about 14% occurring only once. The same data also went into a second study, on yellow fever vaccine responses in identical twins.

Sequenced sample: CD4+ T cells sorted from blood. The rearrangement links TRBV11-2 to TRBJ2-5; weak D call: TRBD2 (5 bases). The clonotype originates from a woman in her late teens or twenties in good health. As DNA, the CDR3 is TGTGCCAGCAGCTTAGTTCCGGACTTCCAAGAGACCCAGTACTTC. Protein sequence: CASSLVPDFQETQYF.